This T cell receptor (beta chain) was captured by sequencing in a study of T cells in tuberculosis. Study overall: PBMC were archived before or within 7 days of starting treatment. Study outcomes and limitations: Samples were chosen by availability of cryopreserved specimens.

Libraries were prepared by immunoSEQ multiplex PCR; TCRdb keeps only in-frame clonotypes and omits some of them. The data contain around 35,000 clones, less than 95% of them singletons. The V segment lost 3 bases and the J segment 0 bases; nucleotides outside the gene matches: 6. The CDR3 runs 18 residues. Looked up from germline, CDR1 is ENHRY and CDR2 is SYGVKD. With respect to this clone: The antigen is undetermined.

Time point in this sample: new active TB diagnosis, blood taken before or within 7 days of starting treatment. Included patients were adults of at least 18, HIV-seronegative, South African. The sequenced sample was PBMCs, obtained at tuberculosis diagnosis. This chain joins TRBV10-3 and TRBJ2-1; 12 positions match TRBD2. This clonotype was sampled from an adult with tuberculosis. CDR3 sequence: CAISDVRTSGDSYNEQFF. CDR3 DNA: TGTGCCATCAGTGACGTCCGGACTAGCGGGGACTCCTACAATGAGCAGTTCTTC.